These 14 T cell receptor beta chains share one sample of origin, sequenced in a study of blood T cells in healthy people across ages. The second PCR ran about 6 to 12 cycles with a sample-barcoded 5' primer and J-beta primers. From the 5' RACE reads, TCRdb called clonotypes with MiXCR, one entry per CDR3 protein. This sample has 760,000 or so distinct CDR3 sequences, with just under 25% found just once. These data also formed part of another study, on T cells of mothers and their children.

The source material was blood. These receptors came from a boy younger than 18 in good health.

This clonotype turned up a few times. The chain links TRBV12-3 or TRBV12-4 to TRBJ2-3; D perhaps matches TRBD2 (6 bases). Trimming shortened V by 7 bases and J by 4 bases, and 15 bases separated the two germline ends. The CDR3 is 14 amino acids. CDR3 DNA sequence: TGTGCCAGCAACCTAGACACGGGGGCAGATACGCAGTATTTT. Protein product: CASNLDTGADTQYF.

This clonotype was seen a few times. Germline and junction disagree at one end, which may indicate a read error. The V call is TRBV29-1, the J call TRBJ2-7; 8 bases fit TRBD2. Germline V lookup: CDR1 SQVTM, CDR2 ANQGSEA. The CDR3 consists of 12 residues. The CDR3 bases are TGCAGCGTCGAAGGACTAGCTGGTGTGCAGTACTTC. As protein: CSVEGLAGVQYF.

In its sample, this clonotype was seen a few times. This rearrangement joins TRBV7-8 to TRBJ1-2, with D hard to call. CDR3 length equals 15 residues. V was cut by 1 base and J by 7 bases, with 16 bases left in between. Germline V gene sequence: CDR1 SGHVS, CDR2 FQNEAQ. The DNA for the CDR3 is TGTGCCAGCAGCTTAGGGGGAGGAGAGGAGTCTGGCTACACCTTC. This codes for CASSLGGGEESGYTF.

The chain couples TRBV5-1 to TRBJ1-2; 10 bases line up with TRBD1. The CDR3 is made up of 15 amino acids. The V and J ends lost 4 bases and 3 bases, in that order; junction bases with no gene match: 6. Looked up from germline, CDR1 is SGHRS and CDR2 is YFSETQ. CDR3 in DNA: TGCGCCAGCAGCCTGTGGACAGGGGGTGACTATGGCTACACCTTC. This gives the protein CASSLWTGGDYGYTF. Based on the CDR3 plus reference TRBV5-1 and TRBJ1-2, the full variable domain is KAGVTQTPRYLIKTRGQQVTLSCSPISGHRSVSWYQQTPGQGLQFLFEYFSETQRNKGNFPGRFSGRQFSNSRSEMNVSTLELGDSALYLCASSLWTGGDYGYTFGSGTRLTVV.

This rearrangement joins TRBV15 to TRBJ2-1, with 7 bases that match TRBD2. The CDR3 length is 14 residues. With 7 bases clipped from V and 7 bases from J, the junction kept 10 bases outside the gene matches. Germline loops: CDR1 LNHNV, CDR2 YYDKDF (reference sequence). CDR3 nucleotides: TGTGCCACCACCAAAGACAGCGGGATAAATGAGCAGTTCTTC. It yields the protein CATTKDSGINEQFF.

This clonotype was seen only a few times. A junction end diverges from the germline sequence, so it may reflect a read error. The chain has TRBV18 and TRBJ2-5, with D possibly matching TRBD1 (5 bases). From germline, CDR1 is KGHSH and CDR2 LQKENI. The CDR3 is made up of 14 amino acids. The CDR3 DNA reads TGTGCCAGCCCACCCTTGGCAGGGTTGGAGACCCAGTACTTC. This encodes CASPPLAGLETQYF.

The V and J genes are TRBV18 and TRBJ2-1; perhaps TRBD2 as D (5 bases). Germline loops: CDR1 KGHSH, CDR2 LQKENI. This CDR3 is 15 amino acids long. V lost 7 bases and J lost 4, with 17 bases in between. The CDR3 loop reads CASWAGPRDYNEQFF. CDR3 DNA: TGTGCCAGCTGGGCGGGTCCCCGGGATTACAATGAGCAGTTCTTC.

The V call is TRBV28, the J call TRBJ2-5; the D gene is possibly TRBD1 (6 bases). The DNA end is more similar to TRBJ2-7, so the J call may be wrong. The germline V gene has CDR1 MDHEN and CDR2 SYDVKM. The CDR3 runs to 14 residues. The CDR3 region has the DNA TGTGCCAGCAGTCAGCTGGGGGCAACCTACGAGCAGTACTTC. This translates into CASSQLGATYEQYF.

This chain links TRBV11-3 with TRBJ2-5, with 9 positions matching TRBD2. CDR3 size: 15 residues. The V and J ends lost 4 bases and 3 bases, in that order; junction bases with no gene match: 6. CDR1 SGHNT and CDR2 YENEEA come from the germline V gene. This CDR3 reads CASSYGTSFKETQYF. In nucleotides, the CDR3 is TGTGCCAGCAGCTACGGGACTAGCTTTAAAGAGACCCAGTACTTC.

The chain combines TRBV14 with TRBJ2-1; 9 nucleotides agree with TRBD1. TRBJ2-5 matches the DNA end more closely, so the J call is doubtful. The CDR3 runs 16 residues. The germline gives CDR1 SGHDN, CDR2 FVKESK. The CDR3: CASSRGTGSFVETQYF. CDR3 bases: TGTGCCAGCAGCCGAGGGACAGGGAGCTTCGTCGAGACCCAGTACTTC.

CDR3: CASSVGQGTYEQYF. The CDR3 nucleotides are TGTGCCAGCAGCGTAGGACAGGGGACCTACGAGCAGTACTTC. The chain has TRBV9 and TRBJ2-5; 8 bases map to TRBD1. With the DNA end fitting TRBJ2-7 better, the J assignment may be wrong. Germline V gives CDR1 SGDLS, CDR2 YYNGEE. The CDR3 contains 14 residues.

The chain has TRBV20-1 and TRBJ2-3; D gene ambiguous. CDR3 size: 12 residues. Germline V gives CDR1 DFQATT, CDR2 SNEGSKA (reference sequence). Trimming removed 6 bases at V and 6 bases at J, with 13 bases between. DNA of the CDR3: TGCAGTGCCACTTATAGTGGGGATACGCAGTATTTT. The encoded protein is CSATYSGDTQYF.

V and J are TRBV12-3 or TRBV12-4 and TRBJ2-7; D is perhaps TRBD1 (6 bases). V dropped 3 bases and J dropped 3 bases, with 12 bases sitting between them. This CDR3 has 14 amino acids. The CDR3 sequence is CASSFNRVYYEQYF. CDR3 sequence (DNA): TGTGCCAGCAGTTTTAACAGGGTGTACTACGAGCAGTACTTC.

This clonotype was counted between two and nine times. The chain recombines TRBV20-1 with TRBJ1-4, with D unclear. Germline-derived CDR1 and CDR2 are DFQATT and SNEGSKA (reference sequence). The V end lost 0 bases, the J end lost 12 bases, and 8 bases lay between the germline ends. The CDR3 sequence is 11 residues long. CDR3 coding DNA: TGCAGTGCTAGAGATAACGAGGAACTGTTTTTT. Translation: CSARDNEELFF.